Listed below are T cell receptor beta chains from one sample, sequenced in a study of OX40 agonist ivuxolimab in advanced cancers. The data were produced by immunoSEQ multiplex PCR, yet TCRdb's version contains in-frame clones alone and is incomplete. The sample shows 65,000 to 95,000 clones, 89% of them seen only once. Material: CD4+ or CD8+ T cells sorted from blood, obtained in a trial of the OX40 agonist ivuxolimab. Receptors originate from an adult with an advanced solid tumor such as melanoma, head and neck, liver or kidney cancer. CDR3s leave out the opening cysteine and the closing phenylalanine or tryptophan. Only some rows state a clone size, as once, few, many or a class for expanded clones.

clone_size | v_call | cdr3_aa
- | TRBV5-1 | ASSFGETQY
few | TRBV5-1 | ASSLAVATQLF
- | TRBV11-3 | ASSLGGENYNEQF
- | TRBV5-6 | ASSLGYEQF
- | TRBV7-3 | ASSPGPPSGANVLT
- | TRBV5-4 | ASSPLAGGVTETQY
few | TRBV2 | ASSVRSEAF
- | TRBV2 | ASSGGTGWPF
- | TRBV21-1 | ASRTRSGRFIDEQY
- | TRBV30 | AWRTGYNSPLH
once | TRBV18 | ASSPGQNYGYT
- | TRBV4-1 | ASSHGFGGDTDTQY
- | TRBV7-2 | ASSTGYEQY
- | TRBV27 | ASDGGSYGYT
- | TRBV10-3 | AISERQSYLYGYT
- | TRBV5-1 | ASSLAGRKDQPQH
- | TRBV6-1 | ASRGTDNSPLH
- | TRBV7-2 | ASSPTSNPSSYEQY
- | TRBV7-9 | ASSTTGTSGSRSTDTQY
- | TRBV5-1 | ASFLGQPWQGSQY
once | TRBV4-1 | ASSQGRAVQGPYNEQF
- | TRBV2 | ASSEATGYNEKLF
- | TRBV4-1 | ASSQDPRGGRTYNEQF
- | TRBV6-1 | ASTYATAGREQY
- | TRBV2 | ASLLDRNYGYT
- | TRBV30 | AWSNGGNQPQH
- | TRBV6-5 | ASSYSSDSSFRH
- | TRBV6-1 | VSAPRSYNSPLH
- | TRBV7-9 | ASSETSGYT
- | TRBV19 | ASSGQLTNTEAF
- | TRBV19 | ASSQTRGLAGNEQF
- | TRBV27 | ASSFRLGGYNEQF
- | TRBV18 | ASSLKGFQETQY
- | TRBV28 | ASSFPILRTSTGELF
- | TRBV6-1 | ASSLSIYEQY
- | TRBV19 | ASSKRTGLNEQF
- | TRBV6-1 | ASSQLTGLEGYT
- | TRBV9 | ASSVGGDGPQH
- | TRBV2 | ASSEAAPNTGELF
- | TRBV19 | ASSLSGQGPSTDTQY
- | TRBV2 | ASSTGGYEYGYT
- | TRBV5-1 | ASSLDDYGYT
- | TRBV5-4 | ASSSKSGQGAYEQY
- | TRBV2 | ASSDFLGVSNYGYT
- | TRBV21-1 | ASSKAIVPRGPRSGNTIY
- | TRBV19 | ASSIVPGNQPQH
- | TRBV9 | ASSVGGSGRTTDTQY
- | TRBV27 | ASSFLTNNEQF
- | TRBV6-5 | ASSYSGTTTGGYT
- | TRBV9 | ASSVSGQGARAF
- | TRBV7-3 | ASSSLLATDTQY
- | TRBV5-1 | ASSRPQGQGETQY
- | TRBV18 | ASSPPGGPANEKLF
- | TRBV7-3 | ASSLSGADTGELF
- | TRBV28 | ASSSNQRTGEAF
once | TRBV19 | ASSSRQGTRASGYT